Each of the 24 T cell receptor beta chains below was sequenced from the same sample in a study of T cell repertoires in cytomegalovirus infection. TCRdb called the reads again in MiXCR, with one record for every CDR3 protein. The sample carries 200,000 to 250,000 distinct CDR3 sequences, under 25% recorded once. Material for sequencing was CD8+ T cells from PBMCs. These receptors all come from a human donor in good health (CMV status not recorded). Some clones in this sample may be carry-over from other donors' samples.

This clonotype was observed at least ten times. It is likely a read error, because the conserved phenylalanine at the end of the CDR3 is missing. J is TRBJ2-5 and V is TRBV4-2; D unclear. Trimming pared 0 bases from V and 6 bases from J, leaving 8 bases between. Germline assignment: CDR1 LGHNA and CDR2 YNFKEQ. The length of the CDR3 is 13 residues. The CDR3 nucleotides read TGTGCCAGCAGCCAAGATTTAATGCAGACCCAGTACTCC. It translates to CASSQDLMQTQYS.

The chain carries TRBV5-6 and TRBJ2-4; 12 nucleotides match TRBD1. The CDR3 covers 16 residues. The ends lost 3 bases at V and 9 bases at J; junction bases unmatched: 10. Per germline, CDR1 SGHDT and CDR2 YYEEEE. Here the CDR3 DNA reads TGTGCCAGCAGCTCCGGGACAGGGGGCCCAAACGGCATTCAGTACTTC. The encoded protein is CASSSGTGGPNGIQYF.

In regard to this clonotype: A much bigger clone sits one base away, suggesting this may be a read error. The gene calls are TRBV7-2 and TRBJ2-7; no definite D call. This CDR3 has 12 residues. The V gene's germline CDR1 is SGHTA and CDR2 FQGNSA. V was cut by 1 base and J by 7 bases, with 8 bases left in between. The DNA for the CDR3 is TGTGCCAGCAGCTTAGGACGACCGGAGCAGTACTTC. Encoded protein: CASSLGRPEQYF.

This clonotype has a count of ten or more. The chain carries TRBV11-2 and TRBJ1-2; no clear D. V dropped 4 bases and J dropped 8 bases, with 8 bases sitting between them. The CDR3 totals 11 residues. CDR1 and CDR2 (germline): SGHAT, FQNNGV. The CDR3 here is CASSYYRGYTF. In DNA, the CDR3 is TGTGCCAGCAGCTACTATCGGGGCTACACCTTC.

There are a few counts of this clonotype. The rearrangement links TRBV11-2 to TRBJ2-1; D ambiguous. The germline V and J ends were trimmed by 1 base and 1 base, with 11 bases remaining between them. Germline CDR1 SGHAT, CDR2 FQNNGV. The CDR3 runs 16 residues. Here the CDR3 DNA reads TGTGCCAGCAGCTTAGTGGGCGCCCCATCCTACAATGAGCAGTTCTTC. Its protein is CASSLVGAPSYNEQFF.

In this sample, this clonotype turned up many times. This chain links TRBV20-1 with TRBJ1-2; tentatively, D is TRBD1 (5 bases). With 5 bases removed from V and 8 bases from J, the gap between germline ends came to 18 bases. Looked up from germline, CDR1 is DFQATT and CDR2 is SNEGSKA (reference sequence). The CDR3 sequence is 13 residues long. The CDR3 coding sequence is TGCAGTGCTCATGTCCCACAGGTTTCGGGCTACACCTTC. Its translation: CSAHVPQVSGYTF.

This clonotype was detected a few times. This chain uses TRBV2 with TRBJ2-1; 12 nucleotides agree with TRBD2. The germline V gene encodes CDR1 SNHLY and CDR2 FYNNEI. The CDR3 covers 16 residues. J lost 0 bases, V lost 8 bases, and 5 bases had no gene match. CDR3 amino acids: CASVGTSGFSYNEQFF. DNA of the CDR3: TGTGCCAGCGTCGGGACTAGCGGGTTCTCCTACAATGAGCAGTTCTTC.

There are many counts of this clonotype. J is TRBJ1-1 and V is TRBV7-8; unclear D gene. The CDR3 covers 16 residues. Germline assignment: CDR1 SGHVS and CDR2 FQNEAQ. V shed 5 bases and J shed 3 bases, with 19 bases lying between them. DNA of the CDR3: TGTGCCAGCAGCATTACACCAACCGGGTTGGACACTGAAGCTTTCTTT. This codes for CASSITPTGLDTEAFF. The complete variable domain, with remaining parts taken from reference TRBV7-8 and TRBJ1-1, reads GAGVSQSPRYKVAKRGQDVALRCDPISGHVSLFWYQQALGQGPEFLTYFQNEAQLDKSGLPSDRFFAERPEGSVSTLKIQRTQQEDSAVYLCASSITPTGLDTEAFFGQGTRLTVV.

The V gene is TRBV5-1, the J gene TRBJ1-1, with TRBD1 matching over 8 bases. V gave up 0 bases and J gave up 7 bases; unmatched junction bases: 5. There are 14 residues in the CDR3. Germline values: CDR1 SGHRS, CDR2 YFSETQ. As DNA, the CDR3 is TGCGCCAGCAGCTTGGGTCAGGGGGCGGGTGAAGCTTTCTTT. It specifies CASSLGQGAGEAFF. Full variable domain (outside the CDR3, taken from reference TRBV5-1 and TRBJ1-1): KAGVTQTPRYLIKTRGQQVTLSCSPISGHRSVSWYQQTPGQGLQFLFEYFSETQRNKGNFPGRFSGRQFSNSRSEMNVSTLELGDSALYLCASSLGQGAGEAFFGQGTRLTVV.

The V and J genes are TRBV7-9 and TRBJ1-4, with D possibly TRBD1 on 5 matching bases. The CDR3 has 15 residues. CDR1 and CDR2 from the germline V gene are SEHNR and FQNEAQ (reference sequence). V was clipped by 3 bases and J by 5 bases, with 13 bases between them. CDR3 protein: CASSFGLGQNEKLFF. The CDR3 nucleotides read TGTGCCAGCAGCTTCGGATTAGGACAAAATGAAAAACTGTTTTTT.

The rearrangement links TRBV7-6 to TRBJ1-1, with D unresolved. CDR1 SGHVS and CDR2 FNYEAQ come from the germline V gene. Deletions cut 4 bases from V and 4 bases from J, with 7 bases between. The CDR3 runs to 12 residues. For the CDR3, the DNA is TGTGCCAGCAGCTCACCCGTCACTGAAGCTTTCTTT. It codes for CASSSPVTEAFF.

The chain couples TRBV7-2 to TRBJ2-1; 12 bases map to TRBD2. Unmatched junction bases numbered 7, after V lost 4 bases and J lost 3 bases. CDR3 length: 17 residues. Germline CDR1 SGHTA, CDR2 FQGNSA. CDR3 region: CASSSKLAGGYYNEQFF. CDR3 sequence (DNA): TGTGCCAGCAGCTCAAAACTAGCGGGGGGATACTACAATGAGCAGTTCTTC.

This clonotype was picked up many times. The chain uses TRBV9 and TRBJ1-2, with D possibly matching TRBD1 (6 bases). V was shortened by 4 bases and J by 3 bases, with 7 bases between the two germline ends. This CDR3 spans 12 amino acids. Germline CDR1 and CDR2: SGDLS and YYNGEE. The CDR3, as DNA: TGTGCCAGCAGCAGGACAGACTATGGCTACACCTTC. It codes for CASSRTDYGYTF.

This clonotype is large in the sample. This rearrangement joins TRBV7-2 to TRBJ1-4, with 7 bases that match TRBD1. The CDR3 spans 13 residues. J gave up 9 bases and V 5 bases, and 6 bases lay outside the gene matches. The germline gives CDR1 SGHTA, CDR2 FQGNSA. DNA for the CDR3: TGTGCCAGCAGCCTCGGACAGGTCCAAAAACTGTTTTTT. It translates to CASSLGQVQKLFF.

This clonotype occurred many times. The CDR3 region has the DNA TGTGCCAGCAGTTTCAGTAGACAGGGTCTCACCTACGAGCAGTACTTC. This encodes CASSFSRQGLTYEQYF. V gene TRBV6-6 combines with J gene TRBJ2-7; 7 bases agree with TRBD1. V lost 4 bases and J lost 2; bases outside the gene matches: 11. This CDR3 contains 16 residues. Germline V gene data show CDR1 as MNHNY and CDR2 as SVGAGI (reference sequence).

This clonotype was seen many times. V and J are TRBV5-6 and TRBJ2-1; D ambiguous. Per germline, CDR1 SGHDT and CDR2 YYEEEE. The CDR3 is made up of 14 amino acids. Between the trimmed V and J ends, which lost 5 bases and 1 base, there was a span of 10 bases. The CDR3 reads CASSLVGSYNEQFF. The CDR3 DNA sequence: TGTGCCAGCAGTTTAGTAGGGTCCTACAATGAGCAGTTCTTC.

The rearrangement links TRBV29-1 to TRBJ1-1; D might be TRBD1 (5 bases). The CDR3 has 15 residues. The germline V gene has CDR1 SQVTM and CDR2 ANQGSEA. The V and J ends lost 0 bases and 0 bases respectively, with 11 bases between them. CDR3 loop: CSVEEEGDVNTEAFF. The CDR3, as DNA: TGCAGCGTTGAAGAGGAAGGGGATGTGAACACTGAAGCTTTCTTT.

This clonotype was seen a few times. The genes are TRBV7-6 and TRBJ2-7; D not certain. Between the trimmed V and J ends, which lost 0 bases and 9 bases, there was a span of 9 bases. The CDR3 is made up of 12 amino acids. Per the germline V gene, CDR1 is SGHVS and CDR2 is FNYEAQ. CDR3 residues: CASSLAEGGQYF. CDR3 coding DNA: TGTGCCAGCAGCTTAGCGGAAGGTGGGCAGTACTTC.

The V call is TRBV2, the J call TRBJ2-5, with D tentatively TRBD1 (5 bases). This CDR3 has 18 amino acids. Germline lookup yields CDR1 SNHLY and CDR2 FYNNEI. With 6 bases removed from V and 0 bases from J, the gap between germline ends came to 23 bases. CDR3 protein: CASRVPLNAGHHQETQYF. The CDR3 DNA follows: TGTGCCAGCAGGGTCCCCCTAAATGCAGGGCACCACCAAGAGACCCAGTACTTC.

V and J are TRBV7-9 and TRBJ2-7; D gene uncertain. The germline V and J ends were trimmed by 4 bases and 4 bases, with 8 bases remaining between them. The CDR3 runs to 12 residues. Germline V gene data show CDR1 as SEHNR and CDR2 as FQNEAQ (reference sequence). The CDR3 loop reads CASSYDLYEQYF. Here the CDR3 DNA reads TGTGCCAGCAGCTACGACTTGTACGAGCAGTACTTC.

CDR3 sequence: CASSYSLTITDTQYF. CDR3 bases: TGTGCCAGCAGTTACTCCCTGACTATCACAGATACGCAGTATTTT. The J gene is TRBJ2-3, the V gene TRBV6-5; tentative D call: TRBD2 (5 bases). V was cut by 0 bases and J by 2 bases, with 9 bases left in between. The V gene's germline CDR1 is MNHEY and CDR2 SVGAGI. This CDR3 has 15 residues.

This chain connects TRBV2 to TRBJ1-4; no clear D gene. The CDR3 has 14 residues. The V end lost 3 bases, the J end lost 7 bases, and 12 bases lay between the germline ends. Germline values: CDR1 SNHLY, CDR2 FYNNEI. The CDR3 DNA sequence: TGTGCCAGCAGTGATGGACGAAGGGTTGAAAAACTGTTTTTT. Translation: CASSDGRRVEKLFF.

This clonotype was detected only a few times. The gene calls are TRBV9 and TRBJ1-1; no reliable D call. This CDR3 has 11 amino acids. Germline loops: CDR1 SGDLS, CDR2 YYNGEE. The V and J ends lost 5 bases and 5 bases respectively, with 7 bases between them. The CDR3 here is CASSAVTEAFF. In DNA form, the CDR3 reads TGTGCCAGCAGTGCAGTGACTGAAGCTTTCTTT.

J is TRBJ2-2 and V is TRBV2, with D unresolved. Germline V gene sequence: CDR1 SNHLY, CDR2 FYNNEI. V was cut by 1 base and J by 4 bases, with 16 bases left in between. This CDR3 has 17 amino acids. The CDR3 spells CASSEGPSWSLTGELFF. The DNA of the CDR3 is TGTGCCAGCAGTGAAGGTCCGTCTTGGTCGCTCACCGGGGAGCTGTTTTTT.